The 11 T cell receptor beta chains below were found in one sample sequenced in a study of vaccination and CD4 T cells after COVID-19. Their specific antigens are unknown. Sequencing of the DNA from cultured CD4+ T cells was carried out with the Oncomine TCR Beta short-read assay. TCRdb fed the PCR reads into MiXCR, producing one record per CDR3 protein. The data show some 24,000 distinct CDR3 sequences, roughly 41% seen once. Time point noted: late sampling 161 to 241 days after vaccination in three convalescent patients. Treatment denoted: roughly 10-day PBMC culture with coronavirus spike peptide pools or control peptides (ViraFEST assay). The specimen comprised CD4+ T cells from blood, cultured in vitro, sampled about 7 months after SARS-CoV-2 vaccination. The receptor source for this set is a human donor who had recovered from COVID-19.

This clonotype showed up just once. The CDR3 nucleotides read TGTGCCAGCAGCTTAGCGCTCTACAGTGTCCGCCCAGGAAACTACGAGCAGTACTTC. Protein sequence: CASSLALYSVRPGNYEQYF. The gene calls are TRBV7-8 and TRBJ2-7; no clear D. CDR3 size: 19 residues. CDR1 and CDR2 from the germline V gene are SGHVS and FQNEAQ. V dropped 0 bases and J dropped 3 bases, with 24 bases sitting between them.

This chain connects TRBV5-6 to TRBJ1-2; no firm D call. Germline CDR1 SGHDT, CDR2 YYEEEE. This CDR3 spans 13 amino acids. Trimming stripped 0 bases from V and 3 bases from J, with 6 bases between. CDR3 DNA: TGTGCCAGCAGCTTGGTTCGAGACTATGGCTACACCTTC. It is translated as CASSLVRDYGYTF.

This clonotype was observed a few times. V gene TRBV2 combines with J gene TRBJ1-2; tentative D call: TRBD1 (6 bases). CDR1 and CDR2 (germline): SNHLY, FYNNEI. Trimming removed 11 bases at V and 7 bases at J, with 17 bases between. The CDR3 totals 12 residues. The CDR3, as DNA: TGTGCCGGCTCACAGGGCATTGCTGGCTACACCTTC. It specifies CAGSQGIAGYTF.

The sample holds a few counts of this clonotype. The chain employs TRBV15 and TRBJ2-7, with TRBD1 as a possible D gene (5 bases). The germline V gene has CDR1 LNHNV and CDR2 YYDKDF (reference sequence). The CDR3 has 15 residues. V was shortened by 0 bases and J by 2 bases, with 11 bases between the two germline ends. DNA for the CDR3: TGTGCCACCAGCAGAGATCCCAAAGGGGCCTACGAGCAGTACTTC. This translates into CATSRDPKGAYEQYF.

This chain links TRBV18 with TRBJ2-7, with 10 bases aligning to TRBD2. The CDR3 sequence is 15 residues long. Trimming removed 3 bases from V and 0 bases from J; junction bases left unmatched: 2. CDR1 and CDR2 (germline): KGHSH, LQKENI. The DNA for the CDR3 is TGTGCCAGCTCACCGAGCGGGGGGGACTCCTACGAGCAGTACTTC. It specifies CASSPSGGDSYEQYF.

The V call is TRBV20-1, the J call TRBJ2-1, with 8 bases aligning to TRBD2. Unmatched junction bases numbered 12, after V lost 4 bases and J lost 4 bases. CDR3 length equals 16 residues. Germline V gene lookup returns CDR1 DFQATT and CDR2 SNEGSKA (reference sequence). The CDR3 reads CSATGWFGGRYNEQFF. The CDR3 DNA reads TGCAGTGCTACGGGCTGGTTCGGCGGGAGGTACAATGAGCAGTTCTTC.

This clonotype was found a few times. The rearrangement uses TRBV7-2 and TRBJ2-3; weak D call: TRBD2 (6 bases). Trimming stripped 1 base from V and 0 bases from J, with 14 bases between. Germline assignment: CDR1 SGHTA and CDR2 FQGNSA. CDR3 length: 17 amino acids. The DNA for the CDR3 is TGTGCCAGCAGCTTAGTACTAGCCGATGCTAGCACAGATACGCAGTATTTT. Translation: CASSLVLADASTDTQYF.

This clonotype turned up a few times. This rearrangement joins TRBV7-2 to TRBJ1-5, with D unclear. Germline V CDR1 and CDR2: SGHTA, FQGNSA. V dropped 0 bases and J dropped 1 base, with 7 bases sitting between them. The CDR3 contains 15 residues. The CDR3 DNA is TGTGCCAGCAGCTTAGCTGGGCTAAGCAATCAGCCCCAGCATTTT. Translation: CASSLAGLSNQPQHF.

V usage is TRBV28 and J usage is TRBJ2-1; 9 bases are a match to TRBD2. With V trimmed by 7 bases and J by 0 bases, 10 bases remained unmatched. Germline V gives CDR1 MDHEN, CDR2 SYDVKM. This CDR3 contains 17 residues. CDR3 residues: CASKGASGASSYNEQFF. CDR3 nucleotide sequence: TGTGCCAGCAAGGGCGCTAGCGGGGCTAGCTCCTACAATGAGCAGTTCTTC. The complete variable domain, with remaining parts taken from reference TRBV28 and TRBJ2-1, reads DVKVTQSSRYLVKRTGEKVFLECVQDMDHENMFWYRQDPGLGLRLIYFSYDVKMKEKGDIPEGYSVSREKKERFSLILESASTNQTSMYLCASKGASGASSYNEQFFGPGTRLTVL.

This rearrangement joins TRBV19 to TRBJ1-5, with 8 bases aligning to TRBD1. The CDR3 length is 16 residues. Trimming cost V 1 base and J 3 bases; bases outside gene matches: 5. Germline V gene lookup returns CDR1 LNHDA and CDR2 SQIVND (reference sequence). In DNA, the CDR3 is TGTGCCAGTAGTATAGGAACAGGGGGAATCAATCAGCCCCAGCATTTT. Protein: CASSIGTGGINQPQHF.

This clonotype was counted only a few times. CDR3 sequence (DNA): TGTGCCAGCAGCTTACCGGTTAGTGGTAGCACTGAAGCTTTCTTT. Translating gives CASSLPVSGSTEAFF. The V and J genes are TRBV7-2 and TRBJ1-1; D not certain. CDR1 and CDR2 from the germline V gene are SGHTA and FQGNSA. V gave up 2 bases and J gave up 4 bases, with 14 bases separating them. This CDR3 has 15 amino acids.